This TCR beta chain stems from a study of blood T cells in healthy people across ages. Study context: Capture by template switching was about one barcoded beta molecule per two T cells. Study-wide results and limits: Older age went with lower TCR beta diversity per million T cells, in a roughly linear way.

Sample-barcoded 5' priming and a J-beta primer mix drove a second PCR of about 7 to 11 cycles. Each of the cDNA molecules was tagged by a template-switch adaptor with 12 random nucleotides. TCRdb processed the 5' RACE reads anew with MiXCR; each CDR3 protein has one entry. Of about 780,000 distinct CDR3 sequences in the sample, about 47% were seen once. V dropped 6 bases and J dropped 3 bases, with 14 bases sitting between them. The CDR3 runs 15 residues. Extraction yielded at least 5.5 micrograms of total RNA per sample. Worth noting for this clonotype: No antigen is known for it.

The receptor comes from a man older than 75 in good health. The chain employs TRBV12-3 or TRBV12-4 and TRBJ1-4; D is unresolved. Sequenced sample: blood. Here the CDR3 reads CASRSGRPANEKLFF. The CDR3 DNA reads TGTGCCAGCAGATCCGGGAGACCCGCTAATGAAAAACTGTTTTTT.